This record looks at one T cell receptor beta chain sequence and its context. This record belongs to a study of blood T cell repertoires in COVID-19. Trimming removed 0 bases from V and 3 bases from J, with 10 bases in between. Germline V lookup: CDR1 MNHEY, CDR2 SVGEGT. The CDR3 runs 15 residues. One Seattle source followed patients from active infection through their disease course. The protocol was immunoSEQ multiplex PCR, while the TCRdb copy is restricted to in-frame clones and leaves out a portion. The sample includes around 230,000 clones, about 82% of them seen just once. J is TRBJ2-3 and V is TRBV6-2 or TRBV6-3; D gene uncertain. Sequenced: peripheral blood. The TCR originated in a man aged 50-60 years with COVID-19, enrolled during active disease. The DNA for the CDR3 is TGTGCCAGCAGTTACTCTCCAACACCTACAGATACGCAGTATTTT. Its protein is CASSYSPTPTDTQYF.